Below are 27 T cell receptor beta chains sequenced from a single sample in a study of monozygotic twins with inflammatory bowel disease. With the 5' RACE reads reprocessed, TCRdb shows one record per CDR3 protein and no DNA. The sample data list fewer than 550,000 distinct CDR3 sequences. Sequencing was performed on blood. The origin of the receptors is a human donor with ulcerative colitis or Crohn's disease, or a healthy co-twin of an affected twin (not recorded which).

This chain joins TRBV27 and TRBJ2-1. In germline, CDR1 is MNHEY, CDR2 SMNVEV (reference sequence). The CDR3 is 15 amino acids. The CDR3 here is CASSLGTNSYNEQFF.

The chain links TRBV6-1 to TRBJ1-5; there is no DNA to check the TCRdb D call of TRBD1. The CDR3 totals 15 residues. The germline gives CDR1 MNHNS, CDR2 SASEGT. The CDR3 loop reads CASSEERGPNQPQHF.

The rearrangement joins TRBV5-1 to TRBJ2-7; the TCRdb D gene call, TRBD1, has no DNA to confirm it. Germline V gene sequence: CDR1 SGHRS, CDR2 YFSETQ. The length of the CDR3 is 15 residues. CDR3: CASSSTYGGMGEQYF. Together with reference TRBV5-1 and TRBJ2-7, the CDR3 gives the full variable domain: KAGVTQTPRYLIKTRGQQVTLSCSPISGHRSVSWYQQTPGQGLQFLFEYFSETQRNKGNFPGRFSGRQFSNSRSEMNVSTLELGDSALYLCASSSTYGGMGEQYFGPGTRLTVT.

This rearrangement joins TRBV20-1 to TRBJ1-6; TCRdb calls TRBD1, which cannot be checked without DNA. This CDR3 is 15 amino acids long. Germline CDR1 and CDR2: DFQATT and SNEGSKA (reference sequence). CDR3 sequence reads: CSASLQDRGASPLHF.

The rearrangement links TRBV29-1 to TRBJ1-1; the TCRdb D gene call, TRBD1, has no DNA to confirm it. The CDR3 loop spans 13 amino acids. The germline CDR1 and CDR2 sequences are SQVTM and ANQGSEA. The CDR3 is CSVAGTFNTEAFF.

The rearrangement joins TRBV18 to TRBJ1-6. The CDR3 extends over 12 amino acids. Germline V gives CDR1 KGHSH, CDR2 LQKENI. This CDR3 reads CASSNYNSPLHF.

This CDR3 reads CASSRDEAKNIQYF. The rearrangement joins TRBV6-1 to TRBJ2-4. The CDR3 has 14 residues. Germline V CDR1 and CDR2: MNHNS, SASEGT.

The rearrangement joins TRBV7-3 to TRBJ2-2; TCRdb designates TRBD2, a call that cannot be tested without DNA. The CDR3 covers 16 residues. Germline V gene data show CDR1 as SGHTA and CDR2 as FQGTGA. CDR3 amino acids: CASSPITSGNTGELFF. Using reference TRBV7-3 and TRBJ2-2 for the parts outside the CDR3, the full variable domain is GAGVSQTPSNKVTEKGKYVELRCDPISGHTALYWYRQSLGQGPEFLIYFQGTGAADDSGLPNDRFFAVRPEGSVSTLKIQRTERGDSAVYLCASSPITSGNTGELFFGEGSRLTVL.

The chain links TRBV4-1 to TRBJ2-3; the TRBD2 assignment by TCRdb is unverifiable without DNA. The CDR3 is 15 amino acids. CDR1 and CDR2 (germline): MGHRA, YSYEKL. The chain's CDR3 is CASSLLAGPADTQYF.

The CDR3 here is CASAPLDTGELFF. V gene TRBV7-9 combines with J gene TRBJ2-2. CDR1 and CDR2 from the germline V gene are SEHNR and FQNEAQ (reference sequence). The length of the CDR3 is 13 residues.

V gene TRBV7-9 combines with J gene TRBJ1-4. In germline, CDR1 is SEHNR, CDR2 FQNEAQ (reference sequence). The CDR3 has 15 residues. The CDR3 spells CASSPRRTGNEKLFF.

The J gene is TRBJ2-2, the V gene TRBV7-8; the D gene TCRdb calls, TRBD1, cannot be checked with no DNA. The CDR3 runs to 16 residues. Per the germline V gene, CDR1 is SGHVS and CDR2 is FQNEAQ. The CDR3 sequence is CASSLRQGPNTGELFF.

The chain joins TRBV12-3 or TRBV12-4 to TRBJ1-4; lacking DNA, the TRBD1 call made by TCRdb goes unchecked. The CDR3 consists of 15 residues. CDR3 residues: CASRPRTSKSEKLFF.

The J gene is TRBJ2-1, the V gene TRBV7-2; TCRdb returns TRBD2, unconfirmable since there is no DNA. CDR3 size: 15 residues. Germline lookup yields CDR1 SGHTA and CDR2 FQGNSA. The CDR3 sequence: CASRPLGREGVEQFF.

This rearrangement joins TRBV28 to TRBJ2-7. The CDR3 is made up of 14 amino acids. Germline V CDR1 and CDR2: MDHEN, SYDVKM. CDR3 in amino acids: CASNFAWSSYEQYF.

The chain joins TRBV5-4 to TRBJ2-1; TCRdb lists TRBD1, though no DNA is available to test this call. Per the germline V gene, CDR1 is SGHNT and CDR2 is YYREEE (reference sequence). The CDR3 consists of 15 residues. CDR3 amino acids: CASIPGTGGYNEQFF.

The chain joins TRBV28 to TRBJ1-2. The CDR3 extends over 12 amino acids. Germline loops: CDR1 MDHEN, CDR2 SYDVKM. This chain's CDR3 is CASTDQYHGYTF.

The CDR3 sequence is CASSVGGDRGNTGELFF. The rearrangement joins TRBV9 to TRBJ2-2; TCRdb indicates TRBD1, and absent DNA this call remains unverified. Germline V gives CDR1 SGDLS, CDR2 YYNGEE. This CDR3 contains 17 residues.

The CDR3 reads CASSYGQGGAFF. The V and J genes are TRBV6-2 or TRBV6-3 and TRBJ1-1; TCRdb names TRBD1, which stays unverified in the absence of DNA. CDR3 length equals 12 residues. Per germline, CDR1 MNHEY and CDR2 SVGEGT.

CDR3 region: CASSYGGRSGNTIYF. The genes are TRBV28 and TRBJ1-3; there is no DNA to check the TCRdb D call of TRBD1. The CDR3 length is 15 residues. Germline V gene sequence: CDR1 MDHEN, CDR2 SYDVKM.

V is TRBV6-1 and J is TRBJ1-1. From germline, CDR1 is MNHNS and CDR2 SASEGT. The CDR3 totals 15 residues. The chain's CDR3 is CASSDWRGRDTEAFF.

The CDR3 is CASSQEGYGQPQHF. The J gene is TRBJ1-5, the V gene TRBV4-3. The length of the CDR3 is 14 residues. The V gene's germline CDR1 is LGHNA and CDR2 YSLEER.

The V and J genes are TRBV21-1 and TRBJ2-7; the D call of TRBD2 rests on TCRdb alone, since no DNA is present to check it. TRBV21-1 is termed a pseudogene. This CDR3 comprises 16 residues. The CDR3: CASSKRGGGPSYEQYF.

The J gene is TRBJ2-7, the V gene TRBV14; TCRdb's D call of TRBD2 is untestable without DNA. CDR3 size: 16 residues. In germline, CDR1 is SGHDN, CDR2 FVKESK. CDR3 loop: CASSQLEGRLAYEQYF.

The chain recombines TRBV10-3 with TRBJ1-5. CDR3 length equals 13 residues. The V gene's germline CDR1 is ENHRY and CDR2 SYGVKD. CDR3 amino acids: CAITRAFNQPQHF.

The chain carries TRBV9 and TRBJ1-6. Looked up from germline, CDR1 is SGDLS and CDR2 is YYNGEE. The CDR3 length is 16 residues. CDR3 amino acids: CASSVGSLIGNSPLHF.

This chain links TRBV6-5 with TRBJ2-4; TCRdb gives TRBD1 as the D gene, but with no DNA this cannot be confirmed. Germline CDR1 reads MNHEY; CDR2 reads SVGAGI. The CDR3 contains 17 residues. The CDR3 region is CASSYQKVRDRVGIQYF.